This entry features one TCR beta chain sequence. Its matching antigen is unknown. The CDR3 has 12 residues. Germline-derived CDR1 and CDR2 are MNHNY and SVGAGI (reference sequence). V was shortened by 8 bases and J by 6 bases, with 10 bases between the two germline ends. This specimen belongs to a study of cytomegalovirus exposure and HLA in healthy donors. Background on the study: T cells numbering 150 million to 200 million yielded roughly 120 million unique TCR beta sequences in an earlier analysis.

Overall study results and limits: In vitro assays verified that three CMV-associated chains recognized CMV antigens specifically. Some TCR beta chains (164 of them) were listed as cytomegalovirus-associated. It was taken for granted in presence/absence analyses that sequencing depth across donors was roughly uniform.

PCR used 60 Vbeta primers and 13 Jbeta primers. Some clones are missing from TCRdb's copy, which holds only in-frame ones; the method was immunoSEQ multiplex PCR. The profile shows fewer than 200,000 clones, more than 70% of them singletons. Material for sequencing was PBMCs. The chain recombines TRBV6-6 with TRBJ1-4, with D unclear. The sequence was obtained from a male donor in good health and CMV-seronegative. The CDR3 DNA reads TGTGCCAGCCTAGAGCACGATGAAAAACTGTTTTTT. Its protein is CASLEHDEKLFF.